These T cell receptor beta chains were read from a single sample in a study of blood T cell repertoires in COVID-19. Assay used: immunoSEQ multiplex PCR; TCRdb lists only in-frame clones, some missing. The sample holds 5,000 or so clones; more than 70% are singletons and the top ten take more than 35%. The sequenced sample was peripheral blood. Every receptor here comes from a man aged 65 to 79 with COVID-19, enrolled during active disease. CDR3s include the opening cysteine and the closing phenylalanine or tryptophan. Fields, in order: CDR3 DNA, CDR3 protein, D gene, V gene, clone size, J gene. The D gene is left open where the match is weak. Some rows have no size entry. The others give once, few or many, or a class for an expanded clone.

DNA: TGTGCCAGCAGCCCCGAGGGTCAGCCCCAGCATTTT
CDR3: CASSPEGQPQHF
D: .
V: TRBV7-9
size: .
J: TRBJ1-5

DNA: TGTGCCAGCAGTTTTAGGGGTGTCACTGAAGCTTTCTTT
CDR3: CASSFRGVTEAFF
D: .
V: TRBV12-3/TRBV12-4
size: .
J: TRBJ1-1

DNA: TGTGCCAGCTCCCAGGCCGGGACAGACTCCTACGAGCAGTACTTC
CDR3: CASSQAGTDSYEQYF
D: TRBD1
V: TRBV18
size: .
J: TRBJ2-7

DNA: TGTGCCAGCAGTGAAGTTTTACCCCGTAGTTCCTATAATTCACCCCTCCACTTT
CDR3: CASSEVLPRSSYNSPLHF
D: .
V: TRBV6-1
size: .
J: TRBJ1-6

DNA: TGCAGCGTCAGGGACTACCGATACAATGAGCAGTTCTTC
CDR3: CSVRDYRYNEQFF
D: TRBD2
V: TRBV29-1
size: .
J: TRBJ2-1

DNA: TGTGCCACCAGTGATCACAGGAACGGCTACACCTTC
CDR3: CATSDHRNGYTF
D: .
V: TRBV24-1
size: .
J: TRBJ1-2

DNA: TGTGCCAGCAGTTTAAGAGGGTTGAGCAATCAGCCCCAGCATTTT
CDR3: CASSLRGLSNQPQHF
D: .
V: TRBV27
size: .
J: TRBJ1-5

DNA: TGTGCCAGCAGACCGGACAGGGGGTCGCAAGAGACCCAGTACTTC
CDR3: CASRPDRGSQETQYF
D: TRBD1
V: TRBV27
size: .
J: TRBJ2-5

DNA: TGTGCCAGCAGTTTGGGAACGGCGGGAGGGCAAGAGACCCAGTACTTC
CDR3: CASSLGTAGGQETQYF
D: TRBD2
V: TRBV6-2/TRBV6-3
size: .
J: TRBJ2-5

DNA: TGTGCCAGTAGTATAGGGAGGCGTGTTCGGGACAATCGACTGGACGCTGGAAACACCATATATTTT
CDR3: CASSIGRRVRDNRLDAGNTIYF
D: .
V: TRBV19
size: medium-sized
J: TRBJ1-3

DNA: TGTGCCAGTAGTTCCTCTAGGGAGTACGAGCAGTACTTC
CDR3: CASSSSREYEQYF
D: .
V: TRBV19
size: few
J: TRBJ2-7

DNA: TGCAGCGTTGCAGGGGGCTCTGGAAACACCATATATTTT
CDR3: CSVAGGSGNTIYF
D: TRBD1
V: TRBV29-1
size: .
J: TRBJ1-3

DNA: TGCAGTGCTAGTCTCGGACAGGTGGCCACCTTC
CDR3: CSASLGQVATF
D: TRBD1
V: TRBV20-1
size: .
J: TRBJ1-2

DNA: TGCGCCAGCAGCCAAGTTCAGGGGGCGGGACAGCCCCAGCATTTT
CDR3: CASSQVQGAGQPQHF
D: TRBD1
V: TRBV4-1
size: .
J: TRBJ1-5

DNA: TGTGCCAGCAGCTCTAGCGCGGGGGGGAGCTCTGGGGCCAACGTCCTGACTTTC
CDR3: CASSSSAGGSSGANVLTF
D: TRBD2
V: TRBV7-6
size: .
J: TRBJ2-6

DNA: TGTGCCAGCAGTGAAGCGACAGGACAGTTTTACGAGCAGTACTTC
CDR3: CASSEATGQFYEQYF
D: .
V: TRBV2
size: .
J: TRBJ2-7

DNA: TGCGCCAGCAGTGAAACCAGGGCTGCCTTTTACACCGGGGAGCTGTTTTTT
CDR3: CASSETRAAFYTGELFF
D: .
V: TRBV10-1
size: .
J: TRBJ2-2

DNA: TGTGCCAGCAGCCAAAACGGGAGAGGTACGCAGTATTTT
CDR3: CASSQNGRGTQYF
D: .
V: TRBV3-1/TRBV3-2
size: .
J: TRBJ2-3

DNA: TGTGCCAGCAGTTTCAGTCAGAACACTGAAGCTTTCTTT
CDR3: CASSFSQNTEAFF
D: .
V: TRBV7-9
size: .
J: TRBJ1-1

DNA: TGTGCCAGCAGTTTTATCGGTTCACCCCTCCACTTT
CDR3: CASSFIGSPLHF
D: .
V: TRBV27
size: .
J: TRBJ1-6

DNA: TGTGCCAGTAGTATCGGATGGGGACAAACAACCTACGAGCAGTACTTC
CDR3: CASSIGWGQTTYEQYF
D: .
V: TRBV19
size: .
J: TRBJ2-7

DNA: TGTGCCAGTACCGGCCGGACAGGGCACACCGGGGAGCTGTTTTTT
CDR3: CASTGRTGHTGELFF
D: TRBD1
V: TRBV19
size: .
J: TRBJ2-2

DNA: TGTGCCAGCAGCTTAGAGGAGGATGGGCGGACAGGGGTCCGGGGCAATCAGCCCCAGCATTTT
CDR3: CASSLEEDGRTGVRGNQPQHF
D: TRBD1
V: TRBV7-8
size: .
J: TRBJ1-5

DNA: TGCGCCAGCAGCCTAGGACAGGGGAATGGAAACACCATATATTTT
CDR3: CASSLGQGNGNTIYF
D: TRBD1
V: TRBV4-1
size: large
J: TRBJ1-3

DNA: TGTGCCAGCAGCCAAGTGGCCAGCGGTGAAAAACTGTTTTTT
CDR3: CASSQVASGEKLFF
D: .
V: TRBV3-1/TRBV3-2
size: few
J: TRBJ1-4

DNA: TGTGCGACTGATCGGAGGAGTGGCTACACCTTC
CDR3: CATDRRSGYTF
D: .
V: TRBV30
size: .
J: TRBJ1-2

DNA: TGTGCCAGCAGTCCGACAGGGGTAGACAATCAGCCCCAGCATTTT
CDR3: CASSPTGVDNQPQHF
D: TRBD1
V: TRBV6-6
size: .
J: TRBJ1-5

DNA: TGTGCCAGCAGCTTATCGGACAGGGGGCTTCTAGGTGGGGCCAACGTCCTGACTTTC
CDR3: CASSLSDRGLLGGANVLTF
D: TRBD1
V: TRBV7-9
size: .
J: TRBJ2-6

DNA: TGCGCCAGCAGTGGGGGATACGACGGGAGTCAGCCCGGGGAGCTGTTTTTT
CDR3: CASSGGYDGSQPGELFF
D: .
V: TRBV10-2
size: .
J: TRBJ2-2

DNA: TGTGCCAGCAGCTCCTTCCGGGACAGGGGGGACAATGAGCAGTTCTTC
CDR3: CASSSFRDRGDNEQFF
D: TRBD1
V: TRBV7-8
size: .
J: TRBJ2-1

DNA: TGTGCCAGCAGCTTAGCCCATAGCTATGGCTACACCTTC
CDR3: CASSLAHSYGYTF
D: .
V: TRBV7-9
size: .
J: TRBJ1-2